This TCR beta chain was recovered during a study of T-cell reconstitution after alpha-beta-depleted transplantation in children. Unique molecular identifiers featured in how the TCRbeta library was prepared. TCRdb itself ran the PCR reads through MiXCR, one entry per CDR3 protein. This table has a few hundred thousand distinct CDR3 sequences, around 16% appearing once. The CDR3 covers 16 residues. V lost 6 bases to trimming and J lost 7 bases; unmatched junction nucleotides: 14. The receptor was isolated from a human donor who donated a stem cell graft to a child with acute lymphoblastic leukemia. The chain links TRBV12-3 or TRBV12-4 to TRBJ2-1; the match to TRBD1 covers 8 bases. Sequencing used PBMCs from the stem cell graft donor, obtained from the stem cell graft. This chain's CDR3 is CASSFKTGGITNEQFF. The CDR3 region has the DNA TGTGCCAGCAGCTTCAAAACAGGGGGAATTACTAATGAGCAGTTCTTC.